The TCR beta chain described here comes from a study of blood T cell repertoires in COVID-19. Study information: Acute and convalescent COVID-19 specimens originated in the United States, Italy and Spain.

Germline V CDR1 and CDR2: MGHRA, YSYEKL. This CDR3 has 14 residues. Trimming removed 4 bases from V and 5 bases from J; junction bases left unmatched: 6. Only in-frame clones appear in the TCRdb table, and some are missing; sequencing was by immunoSEQ multiplex PCR. The sample has about 240,000 clones; roughly four fifths are singletons. On this clone itself: This CDR3 is also generated by other DNA sequences in the sample.

Input material: peripheral blood. The chain has TRBV4-1 and TRBJ2-3; 7 bases are shared with TRBD2. The sequence derives from a woman aged 60 to 75 with active or convalescent COVID-19. The CDR3: CASSPSGVRDTQYF. The DNA for the CDR3 is TGCGCCAGCAGCCCCAGCGGGGTTCGAGATACGCAGTATTTT.